This T cell receptor beta chain was obtained from a study of naive and memory T cell subsets. Study-level points and caveats: TCR transcript changes with activation or differentiation may affect this RNA method.

This clonotype was picked up many times. Its antigen is currently unknown. Four PCR rounds used nested alpha and beta constant region primers plus the SP2 primer. Blood and skin TCR RNA was reverse transcribed with alpha and beta constant primers. TCRdb re-derived calls from the 5' RACE reads in MiXCR, one entry per CDR3 protein. The sample records 45,000 to 55,000 distinct CDR3 sequences, 4.7% being singletons. An oligonucleotide containing a UMI was ligated to the 3' end of TCR cDNA. Adult healthy volunteers gave 2.5 ml peripheral blood for whole-blood RNA. Input was roughly 1 to 1000 ng of DNase-treated total RNA without cell sorting. The sequence came from a female donor in good health.

Here the CDR3 reads CATSRGPRYEQYF. As DNA, the CDR3 is TGTGCCACCAGCAGAGGCCCCCGCTACGAGCAGTACTTC. This chain links TRBV15 with TRBJ2-7; D unclear. The length of the CDR3 is 13 residues. With 1 base removed from V and 3 bases from J, the gap between germline ends came to 7 bases. Germline V gene data show CDR1 as LNHNV and CDR2 as YYDKDF (reference sequence).